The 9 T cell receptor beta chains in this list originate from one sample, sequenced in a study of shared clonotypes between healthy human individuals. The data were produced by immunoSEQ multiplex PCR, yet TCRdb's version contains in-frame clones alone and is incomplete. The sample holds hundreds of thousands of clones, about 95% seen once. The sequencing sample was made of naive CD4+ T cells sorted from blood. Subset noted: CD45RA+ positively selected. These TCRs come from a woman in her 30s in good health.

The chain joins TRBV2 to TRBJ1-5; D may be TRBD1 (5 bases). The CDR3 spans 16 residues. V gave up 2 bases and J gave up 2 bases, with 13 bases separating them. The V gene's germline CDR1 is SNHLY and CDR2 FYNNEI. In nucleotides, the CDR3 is TGTGCCAGCAGTGAACCCCAGGGTGAGCGCAATCAGCCCCAGCATTTT. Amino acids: CASSEPQGERNQPQHF.

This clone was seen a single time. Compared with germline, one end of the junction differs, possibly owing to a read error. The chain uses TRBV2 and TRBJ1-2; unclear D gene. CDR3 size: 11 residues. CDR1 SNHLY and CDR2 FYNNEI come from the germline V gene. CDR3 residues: CASSEITATAF. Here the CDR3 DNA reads TGTGCCAGCAGTGAAATAACCGCGACGGCCTTC. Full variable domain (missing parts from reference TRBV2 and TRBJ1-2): EPEVTQTPSHQVTQMGQEVILRCVPISNHLYFYWYRQILGQKVEFLVSFYNNEISEKSEIFDDQFSVERPDGSNFTLKIRSTKLEDSAMYFCASSEITATAFGSGTRLTVV.

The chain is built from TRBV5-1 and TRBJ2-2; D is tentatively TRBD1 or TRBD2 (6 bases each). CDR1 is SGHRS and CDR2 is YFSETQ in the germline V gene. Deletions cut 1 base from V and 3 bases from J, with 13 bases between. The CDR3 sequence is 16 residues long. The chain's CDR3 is CASSLQTGGDTGELFF. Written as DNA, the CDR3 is TGCGCCAGCAGCTTGCAGACAGGAGGGGACACCGGGGAGCTGTTTTTT.

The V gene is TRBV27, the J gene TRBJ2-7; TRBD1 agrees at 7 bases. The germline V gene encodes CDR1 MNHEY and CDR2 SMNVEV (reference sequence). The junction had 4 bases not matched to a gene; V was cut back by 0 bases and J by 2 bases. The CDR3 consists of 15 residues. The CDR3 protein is CASSLSWDSAYEQYF. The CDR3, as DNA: TGTGCCAGCAGTTTATCGTGGGACAGTGCCTACGAGCAGTACTTC.

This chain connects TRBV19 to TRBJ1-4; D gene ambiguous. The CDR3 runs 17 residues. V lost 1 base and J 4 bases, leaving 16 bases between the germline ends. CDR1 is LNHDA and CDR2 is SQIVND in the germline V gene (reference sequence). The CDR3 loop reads CASSIGGYSLRNEKLFF. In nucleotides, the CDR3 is TGTGCCAGTAGTATAGGTGGATACAGCCTCCGTAATGAAAAACTGTTTTTT.

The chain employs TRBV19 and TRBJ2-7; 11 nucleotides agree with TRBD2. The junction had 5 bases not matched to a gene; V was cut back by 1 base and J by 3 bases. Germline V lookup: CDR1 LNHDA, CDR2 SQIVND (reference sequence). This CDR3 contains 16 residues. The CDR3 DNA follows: TGTGCCAGTAGTATAGGCATACTAGCGGGAGACTACGAGCAGTACTTC. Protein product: CASSIGILAGDYEQYF. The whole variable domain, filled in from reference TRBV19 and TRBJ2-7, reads DGGITQSPKYLFRKEGQNVTLSCEQNLNHDAMYWYRQDPGQGLRLIYYSQIVNDFQKGDIAEGYSVSREKKESFPLTVTSAQKNPTAFYLCASSIGILAGDYEQYFGPGTRLTVT.

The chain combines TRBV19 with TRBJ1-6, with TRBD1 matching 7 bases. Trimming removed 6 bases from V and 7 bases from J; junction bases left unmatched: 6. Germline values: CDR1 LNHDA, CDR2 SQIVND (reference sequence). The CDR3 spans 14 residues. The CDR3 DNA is TGTGCCAGTAGACCGGGACAGATAAATTCACCCCTCCACTTT. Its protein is CASRPGQINSPLHF.

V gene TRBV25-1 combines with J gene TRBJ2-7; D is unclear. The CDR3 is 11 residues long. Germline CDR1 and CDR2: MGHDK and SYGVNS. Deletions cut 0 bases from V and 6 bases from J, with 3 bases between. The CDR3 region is CASSEYTEQYF. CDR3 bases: TGTGCCAGCAGTGAATATACCGAGCAGTACTTC.

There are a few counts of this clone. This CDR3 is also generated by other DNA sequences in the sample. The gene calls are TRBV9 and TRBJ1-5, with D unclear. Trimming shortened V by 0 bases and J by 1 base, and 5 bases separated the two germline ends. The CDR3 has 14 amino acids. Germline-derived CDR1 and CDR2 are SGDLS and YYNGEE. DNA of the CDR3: TGTGCCAGCAGCGTAGCTGGAAGCAATCAGCCCCAGCATTTT. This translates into CASSVAGSNQPQHF.